The 14 T cell receptor beta chains listed next were all sequenced from one sample in a study of T cells expressing NK-cell markers. TCRdb reprocessed the 5' RACE reads and stores each CDR3 protein as one record, lacking DNA. The sample has about 160,000 distinct CDR3 sequences, and its top ten clones hold roughly a fifth. The sequencing sample was made of blood T cells: a sorted CD56 or NKG2C T cell subset, CD4+ or CD8+ T cells, or bulk PBMC T cells (not recorded which). The receptors here all came from a man aged 18-70 years in good health.

The genes are TRBV27 and TRBJ2-5; the D call of TRBD1 rests on TCRdb alone, since no DNA is present to check it. In germline, CDR1 is MNHEY, CDR2 SMNVEV (reference sequence). CDR3 length: 15 amino acids. CDR3 in amino acids: CASTLGGSVGETQYF.

The J gene is TRBJ1-4, the V gene TRBV19. Germline lookup yields CDR1 LNHDA and CDR2 SQIVND (reference sequence). The CDR3 runs to 15 residues. The CDR3 loop reads CASGAVLGTNEKLFF.

The chain recombines TRBV13 with TRBJ2-3; TCRdb's D call of TRBD1 is untestable without DNA. The CDR3 is 15 residues long. CDR1 and CDR2 (germline): PRHDT, FYEKMQ (reference sequence). The CDR3 protein is CASSPPGPGTDTQYF.

This chain joins TRBV4-1 and TRBJ2-5. Germline V gene lookup returns CDR1 MGHRA and CDR2 YSYEKL. This CDR3 is 15 amino acids long. CDR3 in amino acids: CASSQDPVSQETQYF.

This sequence joins TRBV29-1 and TRBJ2-7. This CDR3 region has 16 residues. Germline-derived CDR1 and CDR2 are SQVTM and ANQGSEA. CDR3 residues: CSVEEAETGDSYEQYF.

This chain joins TRBV21-1 and TRBJ2-7; TCRdb indicates TRBD1, and absent DNA this call remains unverified. TRBV21-1 is noted as a pseudogene. The CDR3 extends over 14 amino acids. This chain's CDR3 is CASSKGAVRNEQYF.

This rearrangement joins TRBV6-1 to TRBJ1-1; TCRdb calls TRBD1, which cannot be checked without DNA. Germline V lookup: CDR1 MNHNS, CDR2 SASEGT. This CDR3 has 11 amino acids. The CDR3 sequence: CASGPSRGAFF.

CDR3 protein: CASGLLGSGELFF. The rearrangement links TRBV12-5 to TRBJ2-2. Germline CDR1 reads LGHNT; CDR2 reads FRNRAP. The length of the CDR3 is 13 residues.

The chain links TRBV6-1 to TRBJ2-7. The CDR3 is 14 amino acids. In germline, CDR1 is MNHNS, CDR2 SASEGT. The CDR3 loop is CASSNVATFYEQYF.

This chain links TRBV30 with TRBJ1-3. The CDR3 length is 12 residues. CDR1 is GTSNPN and CDR2 is SVGIG in the germline V gene (reference sequence). CDR3 loop: CAWSVAGNTIYF.

The chain is built from TRBV4-2 and TRBJ2-3; absent DNA, TCRdb's TRBD2 call cannot be checked. CDR1 and CDR2 from the germline V gene are LGHNA and YNFKEQ. CDR3 length equals 20 residues. CDR3 region: CASSQDPGLAGQGVADTQYF.

The CDR3 sequence is CASSETSGGRNIQYF. The rearrangement joins TRBV2 to TRBJ2-4; the D call from TCRdb, TRBD2, cannot be confirmed without DNA. The CDR3 sequence is 15 residues long. Looked up from germline, CDR1 is SNHLY and CDR2 is FYNNEI. Complete variable domain (other parts from reference TRBV2 and TRBJ2-4): EPEVTQTPSHQVTQMGQEVILRCVPISNHLYFYWYRQILGQKVEFLVSFYNNEISEKSEIFDDQFSVERPDGSNFTLKIRSTKLEDSAMYFCASSETSGGRNIQYFGAGTRLSVL.

CDR3 in amino acids: CSARKGRSGELFF. The chain employs TRBV20-1 and TRBJ2-2; checking the TCRdb D call of TRBD1 is not possible without DNA. CDR3 length: 13 residues. Germline loops: CDR1 DFQATT, CDR2 SNEGSKA (reference sequence).

This chain joins TRBV5-6 and TRBJ2-7. Germline V lookup: CDR1 SGHDT, CDR2 YYEEEE. The CDR3 extends over 13 amino acids. CDR3 sequence reads: CASKLYLSYEQYF. The complete variable domain, with remaining parts taken from reference TRBV5-6 and TRBJ2-7, reads DAGVTQSPTHLIKTRGQQVTLRCSPKSGHDTVSWYQQALGQGPQFIFQYYEEEERQRGNFPDRFSGHQFPNYSSELNVNALLLGDSALYLCASKLYLSYEQYFGPGTRLTVT.